This passage covers 8 T cell receptor beta chains from one sample sequenced in a study of cytomegalovirus exposure and HLA in healthy donors. The PCR contained 60 Vbeta and 13 Jbeta primers. TCRdb's copy holds only in-frame clones and misses some; the assay was immunoSEQ multiplex PCR. The sample holds nearly 200,000 clones; roughly 81% are singletons and the top ten take roughly 2.1%. The sequenced sample was PBMCs. Source of these receptors: a woman aged 25 to 39 in good health and CMV-seropositive.

This rearrangement joins TRBV27 to TRBJ1-2; D possibly corresponds to TRBD1 (5 bases). Germline lookup yields CDR1 MNHEY and CDR2 SMNVEV (reference sequence). The V and J ends lost 3 bases and 2 bases respectively, with 10 bases between them. The length of the CDR3 is 14 residues. In DNA, the CDR3 is TGTGCCAGCAGTTTGGGGCCTCCCAACTATGGCTACACCTTC. This gives the protein CASSLGPPNYGYTF.

The CDR3 region is CASSSLGGAGGGERLFF. CDR3 nucleotide sequence: TGTGCCAGCTCGAGCCTCGGGGGGGCAGGGGGTGGAGAAAGGCTGTTTTTT. The rearrangement uses TRBV28 and TRBJ2-2; D may be TRBD2 (8 bases). V was pared by 8 bases and J by 13 bases, with 32 bases between. This CDR3 contains 17 residues. Germline assignment: CDR1 MDHEN and CDR2 SYDVKM.

On this clone itself: The junction does not match germline at one end; this may be a read error. The rearrangement uses TRBV5-1 and TRBJ2-5; D uncertain. The CDR3 has 14 amino acids. Germline loops: CDR1 SGHRS, CDR2 YFSETQ. The CDR3 bases are TGCGCCAGCAGCTTCGGCTCCCGCCAAGAGGCCCAGTACTTC. Translation gives CASSFGSRQEAQYF.

A note on this clone: The germline gene is not matched at one end of the junction; a read error may be the cause. The genes are TRBV4-3 and TRBJ2-2; no definite D call. This CDR3 has 15 amino acids. CDR1 is LGHNA and CDR2 is YSLEER in the germline V gene. CDR3: CASSEELTRTGELFF. The CDR3 coding sequence is TGCGCCAGCAGCGAAGAACTAACCCGGACCGGGGAGCTGTTTTTT.

This sequence joins TRBV5-6 and TRBJ1-2; D ambiguous. Germline CDR1 and CDR2: SGHDT and YYEEEE. V lost 4 bases, J lost 0 bases, and 7 bases lay in between. This CDR3 is built from 13 residues. CDR3 sequence (DNA): TGTGCCAGCAGCCGCGTAGCTAACTATGGCTACACCTTC. This sequence encodes CASSRVANYGYTF.

V gene TRBV11-2 combines with J gene TRBJ1-1; TRBD1 might be the D (5 bases). CDR3 size: 13 residues. Germline CDR1 and CDR2: SGHAT and FQNNGV. Trimming stripped 2 bases from V and 1 base from J, with 5 bases between. The DNA for the CDR3 is TGTGCCAGCAGCTTAACAGGGAACACTGAAGCTTTCTTT. It encodes CASSLTGNTEAFF.

The rearrangement joins TRBV7-2 to TRBJ1-2, with D possibly being TRBD1 (6 bases). From germline, CDR1 is SGHTA and CDR2 FQGNSA. Trimming left V 11 bases short and J 2 bases short, with 18 bases between. The CDR3 is made up of 14 amino acids. The CDR3 reads CAANEGQGNYGYTF. In nucleotides, the CDR3 is TGTGCCGCCAACGAAGGGCAGGGGAACTATGGCTACACCTTC.

This rearrangement joins TRBV30 to TRBJ1-4; D remains unclear. Germline V gene sequence: CDR1 GTSNPN, CDR2 SVGIG (reference sequence). This CDR3 contains 13 residues. V dropped 5 bases and J dropped 4 bases, with 11 bases sitting between them. CDR3 coding DNA: TGTGCCTGGCACCCCGGGAATAATGAAAAACTGTTTTTT. Protein: CAWHPGNNEKLFF.